The TCR beta chain described here comes from a study of T cell responses to AZD1222 COVID-19 vaccine. Study at large: Analysis merged second doses at about 4 or about 12 weeks.

Overall study findings and caveats: Nearly half of the spike-specific TCRs reportedly recognize variant regions that carry no mutations. Just a handful of AZD1222 recipients tested seropositive at baseline.

Assay used: immunoSEQ multiplex PCR; TCRdb lists only in-frame clones, some missing. The table includes fewer than 300,000 clones, 90% to 95% detected once. On this clone itself: Its matching antigen is unknown.

There are 16 residues in the CDR3. Trimming cost V 3 bases and J 1 base; bases outside gene matches: 5. The germline CDR1 and CDR2 sequences are LGHNA and YSLEER. The sequencing here drew on peripheral blood, taken on day 0 of AZD1222 vaccination. The chain joins TRBV4-3 to TRBJ2-7, with 11 positions matching TRBD2. The sequence came from an adult in good health. The CDR3 here is CASSQVTSGESYEQYF. CDR3 coding DNA: TGCGCCAGCAGCCAGGTGACTAGCGGGGAATCCTACGAGCAGTACTTC.